This entry features one T cell receptor (beta chain) sequence. These data originate in a study of prognosis after radiotherapy for stage I lung cancer. The overall study: The study enrolled patients with stage I non-small cell lung cancer between April 2018 and early 2019.

The CDR3 length is 18 residues. Trimming removed 5 bases at V and 2 bases at J, with 24 bases between. Genomic DNA was the source, and TCR beta CDR3 was amplified from it by two-round multiplex PCR. Round-one PCR had primers specific to each TRBV and TRBJ gene. For its second round, the PCR relied on universal primers. TCRdb independently ran MiXCR on the multiplex PCR reads; one entry per CDR3 protein. This table holds fewer than 35,000 distinct CDR3 sequences, about a third found once. This TCR came from a donor older than 45 with non-small cell lung cancer. This material consisted of PBMCs, taken before or after stereotactic body radiation therapy (not recorded which). The rearrangement links TRBV12-3 or TRBV12-4 to TRBJ1-1; D is unclear. The CDR3: CASSPNKGSVLSNTEAFF. CDR3 sequence (DNA): TGTGCCAGCAGTCCTAATAAGGGAAGCGTCCTAAGTAACACTGAAGCTTTCTTT.